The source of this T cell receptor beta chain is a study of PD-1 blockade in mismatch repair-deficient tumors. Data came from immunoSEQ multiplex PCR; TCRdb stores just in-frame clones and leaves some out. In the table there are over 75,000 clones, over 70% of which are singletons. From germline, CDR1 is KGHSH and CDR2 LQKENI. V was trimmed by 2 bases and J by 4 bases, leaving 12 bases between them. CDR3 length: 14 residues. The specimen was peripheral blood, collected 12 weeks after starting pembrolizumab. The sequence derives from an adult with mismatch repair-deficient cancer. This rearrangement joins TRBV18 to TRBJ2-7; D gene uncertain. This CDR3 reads CASSPGSLGYEQYF. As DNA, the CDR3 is TGTGCCAGCTCACCAGGATCGCTCGGGTACGAGCAGTACTTC.